This T cell receptor (beta chain) derives from a study of lymphopenia after photon versus proton radiotherapy. The V gene lost 2 bases and the J gene lost 7 bases, with 11 bases spanning the gap. Germline lookup yields CDR1 PRHDT and CDR2 FYEKMQ (reference sequence). The CDR3 runs 13 residues. Regarding the study as a whole: Oligoclonal CD8+ Temra expansion after nadir drove photon patients' diversity drop. Larger post-nadir TCR diversity loss correlated inversely with survival in deceased patients. Photon-treated patients lost naive T cells and TCR diversity; proton-treated stayed stable.

Comment on this clone: The target antigen is unknown.

Method: immunoSEQ multiplex PCR; TCRdb's copy keeps in-frame clones and lacks some. The data contain approximately 170,000 clones, less than 90% of them seen just once; the ten biggest clones take up less than 6%. The gene calls are TRBV13 and TRBJ2-5; no reliable D call. This clonotype originated in a man aged 45-60 years with gastric cancer. Sequencing was performed on peripheral blood, taken from a patient treated with photon-based radiotherapy. This chain's CDR3 is CASSLSLVGTQYF. CDR3 sequence (DNA): TGTGCCAGCAGCTTAAGTCTAGTGGGGACCCAGTACTTC.